This T cell receptor beta chain was observed in a study of tumor T cells in aggressive B-cell lymphoma. Measured with immunoSEQ multiplex PCR; TCRdb has only the in-frame clones, and not every one. The sample shows fewer than 400 clones, around 90% of them seen only once. This CDR3 region has 13 residues. The germline gives CDR1 SGHTA, CDR2 FQGTGA. The V and J ends lost 5 bases and 5 bases, in that order; junction bases with no gene match: 4. The chain combines TRBV7-3 with TRBJ2-5, with 8 bases lining up with TRBD1. Sequencing used tumor tissue. This receptor was identified in an adult with diffuse large B cell lymphoma. Here the CDR3 DNA reads TGTGCCAGCAGCCAGGGGGCGGGGGAGACCCAGTACTTC. Amino acid sequence: CASSQGAGETQYF.